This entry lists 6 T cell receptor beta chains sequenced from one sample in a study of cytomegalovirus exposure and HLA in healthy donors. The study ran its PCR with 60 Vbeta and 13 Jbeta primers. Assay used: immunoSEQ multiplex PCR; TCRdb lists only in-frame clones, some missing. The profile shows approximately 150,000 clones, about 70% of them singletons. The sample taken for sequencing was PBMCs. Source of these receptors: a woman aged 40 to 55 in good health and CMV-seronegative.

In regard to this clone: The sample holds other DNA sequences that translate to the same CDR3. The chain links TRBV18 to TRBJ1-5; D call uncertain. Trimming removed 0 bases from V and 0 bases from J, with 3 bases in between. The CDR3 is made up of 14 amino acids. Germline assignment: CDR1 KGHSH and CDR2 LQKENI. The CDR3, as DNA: TGTGCCAGCTCACCACCGTATAGCAATCAGCCCCAGCATTTT. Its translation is CASSPPYSNQPQHF.

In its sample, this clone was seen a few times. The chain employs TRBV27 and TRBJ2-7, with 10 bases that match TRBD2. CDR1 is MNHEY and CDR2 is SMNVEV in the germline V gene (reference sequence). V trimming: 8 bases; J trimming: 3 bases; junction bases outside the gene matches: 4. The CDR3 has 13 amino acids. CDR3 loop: CASRLAGVYEQYF. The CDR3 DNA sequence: TGTGCCAGCCGGCTAGCGGGGGTCTACGAGCAGTACTTC.

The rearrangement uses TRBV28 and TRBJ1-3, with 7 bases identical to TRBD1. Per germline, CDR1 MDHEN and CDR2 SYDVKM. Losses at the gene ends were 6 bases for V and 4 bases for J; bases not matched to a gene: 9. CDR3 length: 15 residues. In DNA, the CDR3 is TGTGCCAGCAGCCCCTGGACAGGTTTAGGAAACACCATATATTTT. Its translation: CASSPWTGLGNTIYF. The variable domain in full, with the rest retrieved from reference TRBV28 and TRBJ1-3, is DVKVTQSSRYLVKRTGEKVFLECVQDMDHENMFWYRQDPGLGLRLIYFSYDVKMKEKGDIPEGYSVSREKKERFSLILESASTNQTSMYLCASSPWTGLGNTIYFGEGSWLTVV.

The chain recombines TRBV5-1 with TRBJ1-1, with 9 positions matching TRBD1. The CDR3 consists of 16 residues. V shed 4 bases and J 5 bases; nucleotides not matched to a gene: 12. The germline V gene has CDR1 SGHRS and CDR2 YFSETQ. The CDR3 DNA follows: TGCGCCAGCAGCCCGGACAGGGGTGCAGGGGAAACTGAAGCTTTCTTT. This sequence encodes CASSPDRGAGETEAFF.

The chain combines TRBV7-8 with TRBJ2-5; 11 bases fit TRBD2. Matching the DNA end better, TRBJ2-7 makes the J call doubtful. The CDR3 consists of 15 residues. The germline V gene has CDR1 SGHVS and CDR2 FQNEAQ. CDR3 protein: CASSELRTSGLEQYF. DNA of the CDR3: TGTGCCAGCAGCGAACTTAGGACTAGCGGGCTCGAGCAGTACTTC.

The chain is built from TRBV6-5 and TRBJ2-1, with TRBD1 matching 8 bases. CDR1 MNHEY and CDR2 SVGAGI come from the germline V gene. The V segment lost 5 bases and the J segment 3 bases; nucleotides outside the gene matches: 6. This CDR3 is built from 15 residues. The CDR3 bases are TGTGCCAGCAGTCTGACAGGGGACAGCTACAATGAGCAGTTCTTC. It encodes CASSLTGDSYNEQFF.